What follows describes a single T cell receptor beta chain. The antigen is unknown. This sample is part of a study of regulatory and conventional T cells in RAG deficiency. Study results and limitations: In Omenn syndrome, Treg and Tconv repertoires overlapped >75%.

The CDR3 sequence is 14 residues long. V was clipped by 5 bases and J by 3 bases; unmatched bases: 6. Germline assignment: CDR1 MNHEY and CDR2 SVGAGI. The assay was immunoSEQ multiplex PCR, and TCRdb's table has in-frame clones only and misses some. The sample carries fewer than 35,000 clones, 89% recorded once. The same data also went into a second study, on regulatory T cells. That investigation notes: Primers: 52 TRBV forward and 13 TRBJ reverse.

The TCR originated in a human donor in good health. This sequence joins TRBV6-5 and TRBJ2-7, with 8 bases matching TRBD1. Sequenced material: CD8+ T cells sorted from blood. CDR3 residues: CASSLRDRFYEQYF. DNA for the CDR3: TGTGCCAGCAGTCTCCGGGACAGGTTCTACGAGCAGTACTTC.